The following is a T cell receptor beta chain sequence with its context. The antigen remains unidentified. This sample was included in a study of radiotherapy plus CTLA-4 blockade in lung cancer. Overall study context: Objective response was observed in about 19% of patients, and disease control in around 31%. Findings and limits, study-wide: According to reports, early shifts in blood T cell clones, alongside interferon-beta, forecast response most accurately. TCR clones from tumors expanded in blood after radiotherapy plus ipilimumab.

Profiling relied on immunoSEQ multiplex PCR, and the TCRdb table lists in-frame clones only, not all of them. This table holds 50,000 to 70,000 clones, 70% to 80% found once. V was clipped by 4 bases and J by 7 bases, with 17 bases between them. The V gene's germline CDR1 is SGHNT and CDR2 YYREEE (reference sequence). The length of the CDR3 is 14 residues. This sequence joins TRBV5-4 and TRBJ1-2, with TRBD1 as a possible D gene (6 bases). This material consisted of peripheral blood, taken from a patient treated with radiotherapy plus ipilimumab. This receptor was identified in a human donor with non-small cell lung cancer who had a partial response to radiotherapy plus ipilimumab. DNA for the CDR3: TGTGCCAGCAGCCTAACTATGACAGGATCTGGCTACACCTTC. Its protein is CASSLTMTGSGYTF. Supplemented by reference TRBV5-4 and TRBJ1-2, the full variable domain reads ETGVTQSPTHLIKTRGQQVTLRCSSQSGHNTVSWYQQALGQGPQFIFQYYREEENGRGNFPPRFSGLQFPNYSSELNVNALELDDSALYLCASSLTMTGSGYTFGSGTRLTVV.